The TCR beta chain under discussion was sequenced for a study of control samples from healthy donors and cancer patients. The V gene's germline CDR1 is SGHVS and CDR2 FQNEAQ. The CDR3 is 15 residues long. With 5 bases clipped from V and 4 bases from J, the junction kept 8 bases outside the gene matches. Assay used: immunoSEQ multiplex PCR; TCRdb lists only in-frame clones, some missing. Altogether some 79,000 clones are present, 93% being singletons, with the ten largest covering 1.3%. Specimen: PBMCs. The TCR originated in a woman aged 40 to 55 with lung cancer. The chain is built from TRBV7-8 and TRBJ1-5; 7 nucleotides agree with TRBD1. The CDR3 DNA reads TGTGCCAGCAGCAACGACAGGGCAAAAAATCAGCCCCAGCATTTT. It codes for CASSNDRAKNQPQHF. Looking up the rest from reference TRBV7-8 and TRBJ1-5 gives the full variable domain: GAGVSQSPRYKVAKRGQDVALRCDPISGHVSLFWYQQALGQGPEFLTYFQNEAQLDKSGLPSDRFFAERPEGSVSTLKIQRTQQEDSAVYLCASSNDRAKNQPQHFGDGTRLSIL.